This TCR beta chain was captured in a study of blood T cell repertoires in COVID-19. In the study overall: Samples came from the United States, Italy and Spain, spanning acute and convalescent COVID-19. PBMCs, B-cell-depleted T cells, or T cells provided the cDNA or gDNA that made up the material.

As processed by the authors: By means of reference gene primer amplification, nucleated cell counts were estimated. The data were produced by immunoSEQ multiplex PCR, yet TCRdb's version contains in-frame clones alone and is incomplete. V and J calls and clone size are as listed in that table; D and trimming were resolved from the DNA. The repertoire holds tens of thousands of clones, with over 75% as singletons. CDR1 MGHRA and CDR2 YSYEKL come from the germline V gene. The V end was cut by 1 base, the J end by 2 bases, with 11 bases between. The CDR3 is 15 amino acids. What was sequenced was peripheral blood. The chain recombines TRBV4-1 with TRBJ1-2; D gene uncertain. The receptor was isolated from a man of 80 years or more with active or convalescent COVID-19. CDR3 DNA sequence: TGCGCCAGCAGCCAAGCGGAGGGAGGGAACTATGGCTACACCTTC. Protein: CASSQAEGGNYGYTF.